The TCR beta chain described here comes from a study of T cells in Graves' hyperthyroidism and ophthalmopathy. Study results and limitations: Most thyroid-expanded clonotypes above 0.001 were also found in blood. By a 13 V-J model, ophthalmopathy was set apart from stable hyperthyroidism.

This CDR3 is 13 amino acids long. Germline lookup yields CDR1 DFQATT and CDR2 SNEGSKA (reference sequence). Trimming cost V 1 base and J 5 bases, with 9 bases left between them. Regions amplified from RNA transcripts were the TCR beta CDR3 regions. First-round RT-PCR with HTBI primers amplified the TCR CDR3 region. MiXCR was run by TCRdb on the multiplex PCR reads, yielding one entry per CDR3 protein. The sample shows around 500,000 distinct CDR3 sequences, roughly 14% of them seen only once. As for this clonotype: No antigen is known for it.

If no ophthalmopathy progression occurred within 18 months, Graves' hyperthyroidism was stable. The TCR comes from a woman aged 18-30 years with Graves' hyperthyroidism. V is TRBV20-1 and J is TRBJ1-5, with a possible D match to TRBD1 (6 bases). The source material was blood. The CDR3 spells CSARVSGDQPQHF. Here the CDR3 DNA reads TGCAGTGCTAGAGTTTCAGGGGATCAGCCCCAGCATTTT.